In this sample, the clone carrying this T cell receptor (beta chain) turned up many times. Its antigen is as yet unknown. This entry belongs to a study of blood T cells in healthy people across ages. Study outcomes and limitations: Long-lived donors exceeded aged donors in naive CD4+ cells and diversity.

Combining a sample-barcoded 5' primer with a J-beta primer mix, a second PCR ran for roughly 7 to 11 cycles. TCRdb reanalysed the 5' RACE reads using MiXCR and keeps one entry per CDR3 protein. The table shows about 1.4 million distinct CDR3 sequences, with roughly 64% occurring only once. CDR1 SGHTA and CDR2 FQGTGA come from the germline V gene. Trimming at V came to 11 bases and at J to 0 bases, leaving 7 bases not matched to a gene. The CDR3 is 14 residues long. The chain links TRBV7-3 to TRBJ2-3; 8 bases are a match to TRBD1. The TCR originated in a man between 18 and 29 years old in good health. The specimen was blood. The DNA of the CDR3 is TGTGCCGGTCCCGGGACAGGTAGCACAGATACGCAGTATTTT. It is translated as CAGPGTGSTDTQYF.